This T cell receptor (beta chain) derives from a study of blood T cell repertoires in COVID-19. CDR3 size: 13 residues. Deletions cut 0 bases from V and 6 bases from J, with 6 bases between. CDR1 is LGHNA, CDR2 YSLEER, per germline. This table comes from immunoSEQ multiplex PCR, and its TCRdb copy is limited to in-frame clones, with some not included. The sample includes 90,000 to 110,000 clones, roughly 80% of them seen just once. The sequence was obtained from a woman in her seventies with acute or convalescent COVID-19. The chain employs TRBV4-3 and TRBJ1-5; D not resolved. Specimen: peripheral blood. CDR3 nucleotides: TGCGCCAGCAGCCAAGATGTCAGTCAGCCCCAGCATTTT. Protein: CASSQDVSQPQHF.